This TCR beta chain comes out of a study of T cells in Graves' hyperthyroidism and ophthalmopathy. Overall study findings and caveats: Researchers report that a 13 V-J model separated ophthalmopathy from stable hyperthyroidism. The blood repertoire included most of the expanded thyroid clonotypes above 0.001. Progression to ophthalmopathy was predicted a median of 6.5 months early.

Regions amplified from RNA transcripts were the TCR beta CDR3 regions. The primer set for the first-round RT-PCR of the TCR CDR3 was HTBI. TCRdb reanalysed the multiplex PCR reads using MiXCR and keeps one entry per CDR3 protein. The sample holds roughly 500,000 distinct CDR3 sequences, over 35% seen once. In the case of this clonotype: The target antigen is unknown.

V gave up 4 bases and J gave up 1 base, with 13 bases separating them. Germline V gene sequence: CDR1 MGHDK, CDR2 SYGVNS. There are 15 residues in the CDR3. Those patients with uncontrolled infection, other autoimmune disease, pregnancy or lactation were excluded. The TCR comes from an adult woman with Graves' disease, either hyperthyroidism or ophthalmopathy (not recorded which). Input material: peripheral blood or thyroid tissue (not recorded which). J is TRBJ1-1 and V is TRBV25-1; no clear D. This chain's CDR3 is CASSAKNNQNTEAFF. DNA of the CDR3: TGTGCCAGCAGTGCTAAGAACAACCAGAACACTGAAGCTTTCTTT.